Sequencing of this T cell receptor beta chain was carried out in a study of blood T cell repertoires in COVID-19. Method: immunoSEQ multiplex PCR; TCRdb's copy keeps in-frame clones and lacks some. The repertoire holds about 180,000 clones, with 80% to 90% as singletons. This clone was observed a handful of times. Germline values: CDR1 LNHDA, CDR2 SQIVND (reference sequence). J lost 6 bases, V lost 4 bases, and 10 bases had no gene match. The CDR3 extends over 16 amino acids. This TCR was sampled from a woman aged 18-30 years who had recovered from COVID-19. V is TRBV19 and J is TRBJ2-2, with 8 positions matching TRBD1. The sequencing sample was made of PBMCs or T cells enriched from blood (not recorded which). Written as DNA, the CDR3 is TGTGCCAGTAGTACCCCTGGACAGGGCGGTCCCGGGGAGCTGTTTTTT. It yields the protein CASSTPGQGGPGELFF. Variable domain in full (rest from reference TRBV19 and TRBJ2-2): DGGITQSPKYLFRKEGQNVTLSCEQNLNHDAMYWYRQDPGQGLRLIYYSQIVNDFQKGDIAEGYSVSREKKESFPLTVTSAQKNPTAFYLCASSTPGQGGPGELFFGEGSRLTVL.